This passage covers 17 T cell receptor beta chains from one sample sequenced in a study of shared clonotypes between healthy human individuals. Profiling relied on immunoSEQ multiplex PCR, and the TCRdb table lists in-frame clones only, not all of them. This table has about half a million clones, approximately 85% appearing once. Sequenced sample: PBMCs. These receptors originate from a woman aged 40 to 55 in good health. Some clones in this sample may be carry-over from other donors' samples.

The genes are TRBV19 and TRBJ2-7; 7 bases agree with TRBD1. CDR1 LNHDA and CDR2 SQIVND come from the germline V gene (reference sequence). Trimming at V came to 6 bases and at J to 1 base, leaving 12 bases not matched to a gene. The CDR3 is made up of 16 amino acids. The CDR3 DNA follows: TGTGCCAGTAGCCCTCGGGGCAGGGGGAAATCCTACGAGCAGTACTTC. Protein: CASSPRGRGKSYEQYF.

The chain carries TRBV5-1 and TRBJ2-5, with a weak D call TRBD2 (6 bases). This CDR3 is 15 amino acids long. The ends were cut back, 3 bases at V and 2 bases at J, with 14 bases in the middle. Germline CDR1 reads SGHRS; CDR2 reads YFSETQ. The CDR3 bases are TGCGCCAGCAGCTCGGGAGCCGGGGGTCAAGAGACCCAGTACTTC. Protein: CASSSGAGGQETQYF.

On this clone itself: In the same sample, other DNA sequences code for this CDR3. V usage is TRBV2 and J usage is TRBJ1-1; maybe TRBD1 (5 bases). This CDR3 comprises 13 residues. Trimming stripped 4 bases from V and 2 bases from J, with 8 bases between. Germline loops: CDR1 SNHLY, CDR2 FYNNEI. The CDR3 nucleotides are TGTGCCAGCAGTGGTCAGGGAAACACTGAAGCTTTCTTT. Residues: CASSGQGNTEAFF.

The V and J genes are TRBV7-3 and TRBJ1-3; D is uncertain. This CDR3 contains 14 residues. Trimming pared 5 bases from V and 4 bases from J, leaving 12 bases between. The germline CDR1 and CDR2 sequences are SGHTA and FQGTGA. The CDR3 sequence is CASSASGGGNTIYF. The CDR3 DNA reads TGTGCCAGCAGCGCCTCAGGAGGAGGAAACACCATATATTTT.

For the CDR3, the DNA is TGTGCCAGCAGCTTAGTCGGGACAGGGGGCTACGAGCAGTACTTC. Residues: CASSLVGTGGYEQYF. This rearrangement joins TRBV7-2 to TRBJ2-5, with 11 bases fitting TRBD1. The DNA matches TRBJ2-7 better at its end, which makes the J call doubtful. Germline CDR1 and CDR2: SGHTA and FQGNSA. This CDR3 contains 15 residues.

The chain links TRBV13 to TRBJ1-2; D gene ambiguous. This CDR3 region has 15 residues. V lost 5 bases and J lost 11, with 24 bases in between. Germline V CDR1 and CDR2: PRHDT, FYEKMQ (reference sequence). CDR3 protein: CASSTQYVAASDYTF. As DNA, the CDR3 is TGTGCCAGCAGCACCCAATACGTGGCAGCCTCAGATTACACCTTC. Filled out from reference TRBV13 and TRBJ1-2, the complete variable domain reads AAGVIQSPRHLIKEKRETATLKCYPIPRHDTVYWYQQGPGQDPQFLISFYEKMQSDKGSIPDRFSAQQFSDYHSELNMSSLELGDSALYFCASSTQYVAASDYTFGSGTRLTVV.

This chain connects TRBV7-2 to TRBJ1-1; 8 bases agree with TRBD1. V shed 6 bases and J 3 bases; nucleotides not matched to a gene: 12. Germline loops: CDR1 SGHTA, CDR2 FQGNSA. CDR3 length equals 16 residues. The CDR3 nucleotides read TGTGCCAGCAGGCCTCGGACAGGGAAAAAGGACACTGAAGCTTTCTTT. Translation gives CASRPRTGKKDTEAFF.

The chain uses TRBV10-1 and TRBJ2-1; D is possibly TRBD2 (5 bases). In germline, CDR1 is WNHNN, CDR2 SYGVQD (reference sequence). V lost 2 bases, J lost 0 bases, and 11 bases lay in between. The CDR3 extends over 16 amino acids. The CDR3 spells CASSEPRDPSYNEQFF. CDR3 bases: TGCGCCAGCAGTGAGCCTCGGGATCCCTCCTACAATGAGCAGTTCTTC.

This clone was found many times. The chain has TRBV6-1 and TRBJ2-7, with 7 bases aligning to TRBD2. Germline V gene lookup returns CDR1 MNHNS and CDR2 SASEGT. This CDR3 is 15 amino acids long. The trim removed 1 base at V and 4 bases at J, leaving 7 bases unmatched. The CDR3 sequence: CASSEDAGDLYEQYF. The CDR3 bases are TGTGCCAGCAGTGAAGACGCGGGAGATCTGTACGAGCAGTACTTC.

This chain connects TRBV6-5 to TRBJ1-1; D gene ambiguous. The CDR3 loop spans 14 amino acids. V dropped 5 bases and J dropped 2 bases, with 12 bases sitting between them. Germline assignment: CDR1 MNHEY and CDR2 SVGAGI. The DNA for the CDR3 is TGTGCCAGCAGTGGTCGACCAGGTAACACTGAAGCTTTCTTT. As protein: CASSGRPGNTEAFF.

This clone was detected ten times or more. The chain uses TRBV7-2 and TRBJ2-1; a possible D gene is TRBD2 (6 bases). The CDR3 is made up of 13 amino acids. CDR1 SGHTA and CDR2 FQGNSA come from the germline V gene. Deletions cut 0 bases from V and 10 bases from J, with 10 bases between. The CDR3 reads CASSLASRGEQFF. The CDR3 DNA sequence: TGTGCCAGCAGCTTAGCCTCGCGGGGCGAGCAGTTCTTC.

The rearrangement links TRBV2 to TRBJ2-1, with a weak D call TRBD2 (6 bases). CDR3 length: 15 amino acids. With 1 base removed from V and 1 base from J, the gap between germline ends came to 8 bases. Germline-derived CDR1 and CDR2 are SNHLY and FYNNEI. The CDR3 is CASSEGGISYNEQFF. The CDR3, as DNA: TGTGCCAGCAGTGAAGGCGGGATTTCCTACAATGAGCAGTTCTTC.

The chain carries TRBV19 and TRBJ1-2; 7 bases fit TRBD1. The CDR3 spans 13 residues. V lost 6 bases and J lost 6; bases outside the gene matches: 7. CDR1 and CDR2 from the germline V gene are LNHDA and SQIVND (reference sequence). CDR3 loop: CASSLGQAHGYTF. DNA for the CDR3: TGTGCCAGTAGCCTCGGACAGGCCCATGGCTACACCTTC.

This clone was recorded a few times. The chain has TRBV9 and TRBJ1-1; D call uncertain. V lost 4 bases, J lost 0 bases, and 10 bases lay in between. There are 14 residues in the CDR3. The germline V gene has CDR1 SGDLS and CDR2 YYNGEE. The CDR3 protein is CASSPVVMNTEAFF. The CDR3 nucleotides read TGTGCCAGCAGCCCGGTTGTAATGAACACTGAAGCTTTCTTT.

This clone was observed a single time. The chain carries TRBV7-3 and TRBJ2-2, with TRBD2 identical over 9 bases. Looked up from germline, CDR1 is SGHTA and CDR2 is FQGTGA. The length of the CDR3 is 15 residues. V dropped 2 bases and J dropped 7; count of bases not matched to a gene: 5. This CDR3 reads CASSLGLAGYGELFF. DNA of the CDR3: TGTGCCAGCAGCTTAGGGCTAGCGGGATACGGGGAGCTGTTTTTT.

The rearrangement joins TRBV6-5 to TRBJ2-4; D may be TRBD1 or TRBD2 (5 bases each). Germline V gene lookup returns CDR1 MNHEY and CDR2 SVGAGI. The CDR3 runs to 15 residues. V lost 2 bases to trimming and J lost 0 bases, with 8 bases between them. The CDR3 bases are TGTGCCAGCAGTTACCGGGACGGAGCCAAAAACATTCAGTACTTC. Its translation is CASSYRDGAKNIQYF.

The J gene is TRBJ1-1, the V gene TRBV18; TRBD1 matches 8 bases. Germline CDR1 reads KGHSH; CDR2 reads LQKENI. This CDR3 is 15 amino acids long. V shed 3 bases, J shed 1 base, and the junction held 4 bases outside the gene matches. The CDR3 bases are TGTGCCAGCTCACCCCGGGACAGGCCGAACACTGAAGCTTTCTTT. Translation gives CASSPRDRPNTEAFF.